The source of this T cell receptor (beta chain) is a study of blood T cells in healthy people across ages. This CDR3 spans 15 amino acids. Per germline, CDR1 SGHRS and CDR2 YFSETQ. Whole-study results and caveats: Naive CD4+ cells and diversity were both higher in long-lived donors than in aged donors. Unknown donor CMV status possibly confounded expanded clonotype changes.

With a J-beta primer mix and a sample-barcoded 5' primer, a second PCR ran about 7 to 12 cycles. TCRdb re-called the 5' RACE reads with MiXCR, one entry per CDR3 protein. This sample yields 1.2 million to 1.5 million distinct CDR3 sequences, of which roughly 64% are seen a single time; over 5% belongs to the top ten. Notes on this clonotype: The antigen is not known.

Those donating, healthy Caucasian individuals from Russia, were aged roughly 6 to 100. This receptor was obtained from a man aged 18-30 years in good health. The chain uses TRBV5-1 and TRBJ2-7, with 7 bases matching TRBD1. The J call may not be correct, given that the DNA end is closer to TRBJ2-5. The sample was blood. Here the CDR3 reads CASSLGQGVVETQYF. In DNA, the CDR3 is TGCGCCAGCAGCTTGGGCCAGGGGGTAGTAGAGACCCAGTACTTC.